What follows is one TCR delta chain and its context. Its antigen is not identified. These data originate in a study of Vδ1+ human thymocytes. V lost 2 bases, J lost 3 bases, and 10 bases lay in between. The length of the CDR3 is 14 residues. Germline V gene data show CDR1 as TSWWSYY and CDR2 as QGS. Broader study findings: The authors advised highly purified populations and single-cell validation. Despite high sort purity, roughly a fifth of thymic T cell receptor delta sequences were Vdelta2. TRG sequences recurred across donors, whereas TRD sequences stayed essentially private. Highly polyclonal TRG and TRD repertoires with Gaussian CDR3 length distributions appeared in thymus.

Sequences come from RNA converted to cDNA by reverse transcription. Multiplex PCR used pooled V-gene forward primers and a constant-region reverse primer to amplify CDR3s. TCRdb re-analyzed the multiplex PCR reads via CATT. The sample has about 75,000 delta-chain clones, about 38% seen once. Alphabeta T cells were depleted, then CD3+ Vdelta1+ Vdelta2- thymocytes were FACS-sorted. The sequence came from a boy under three years old who had congenital heart surgery. Sequenced: Vdelta1+ gamma-delta thymocytes from the thymus. Specified subset: FACS-sorted CD3+ TCRalphabeta- TCRVdelta1+ TCRVdelta2- thymocytes. V usage is TRDV1 and J usage is TRDJ1; D remains ambiguous. CDR3 DNA sequence: TGTGCTCTTGGGGAATGGCCAACTCCCGATAAACTCATCTTT. Its translation is CALGEWPTPDKLIF.